The clone carrying this T cell receptor beta chain was recorded at least ten times. Unique molecular identifiers were built into the TCRbeta library. TCRdb recomputed calls from the PCR reads with MiXCR, one row per CDR3 protein. Here the sample spans hundreds of thousands of distinct CDR3 sequences, around 10% being singletons. These data belong to a study of T-cell reconstitution after alpha-beta-depleted transplantation in children. CDR1 is DFQATT and CDR2 is SNEGSKA in the germline V gene (reference sequence). V dropped 5 bases and J dropped 6; count of bases not matched to a gene: 8. The CDR3 runs 14 residues.

The chain couples TRBV20-1 to TRBJ2-2; 8 nucleotides line up with TRBD2. This clonotype was obtained from a male patient under 10 years old who had a stem cell transplant for chronic granulomatous disease, so the T cells may come from the graft donor. The sample in question was peripheral blood, obtained 180 days after TCRalphabeta/CD19-depleted stem cell transplant. CDR3 in amino acids: CSAASGSLAGELFF. The CDR3 region has the DNA TGCAGTGCTGCCAGCGGGAGCCTCGCCGGGGAGCTGTTTTTT.